A single sample is the source of the 31 T cell receptor beta chains below, sequenced in a study of T cells in Graves' hyperthyroidism and ophthalmopathy. RNA transcripts gave rise to amplified TCR beta CDR3 regions. In the first-round RT-PCR of the TCR CDR3, the HTBI primer set was used. TCRdb reprocessed the multiplex PCR reads with MiXCR, giving one entry per CDR3 protein. The sample records 400,000 to 500,000 distinct CDR3 sequences, over 12% being singletons. The sample consisted of blood. These TCRs come from a man younger than 30 with Graves' ophthalmopathy.

This clonotype was observed many times. V is TRBV25-1 and J is TRBJ1-1, with D possibly TRBD1 on 5 matching bases. V was shortened by 4 bases and J by 1 base, with 13 bases between the two germline ends. This CDR3 spans 15 amino acids. Germline V gene data show CDR1 as MGHDK and CDR2 as SYGVNS. DNA of the CDR3: TGTGCCAGCAGTGGGTGGGACGGAGAGAACACTGAAGCTTTCTTT. Translated: CASSGWDGENTEAFF.

This clonotype has at least ten counts. This chain connects TRBV6-2 or TRBV6-3 to TRBJ2-2; no reliable D call. V lost 9 bases to trimming and J lost 0 bases, with 11 bases between them. Germline CDR1 and CDR2: MNHEY and SVGEGT. The CDR3 totals 14 residues. CDR3 sequence reads: CASSGETNTGELFF. The CDR3 DNA follows: TGTGCCAGTTCCGGCGAAACGAACACCGGGGAGCTGTTTTTT.

This clonotype was counted only a few times. The V and J genes are TRBV9 and TRBJ1-1; tentatively, D is TRBD1 (6 bases). Trimming shortened V by 4 bases and J by 4 bases, and 14 bases separated the two germline ends. The CDR3 length is 14 residues. The germline V gene encodes CDR1 SGDLS and CDR2 YYNGEE. In nucleotides, the CDR3 is TGTGCCAGCAGCCCACAGGTGGGGGCCACTGAAGCTTTCTTT. Encoded protein: CASSPQVGATEAFF. Supplemented by reference TRBV9 and TRBJ1-1, the full variable domain reads DSGVTQTPKHLITATGQRVTLRCSPRSGDLSVYWYQQSLDQGLQFLIQYYNGEERAKGNILERFSAQQFPDLHSELNLSSLELGDSALYFCASSPQVGATEAFFGQGTRLTVV.

The chain carries TRBV25-1 and TRBJ2-3, with 7 bases fitting TRBD2. Germline trimming cut 4 bases from V and 11 bases from J; bases unmatched to any gene: 18. The CDR3 sequence is 16 residues long. Germline V gene data show CDR1 as MGHDK and CDR2 as SYGVNS. The CDR3 DNA is TGTGCCAGCAGTGGATTGGCGCGGGAGATGGGGAGTTGGCAGTATTTT. Translation gives CASSGLAREMGSWQYF.

The gene calls are TRBV7-8 and TRBJ1-5; 7 bases are a match to TRBD1. The CDR3 sequence is 16 residues long. Per the germline V gene, CDR1 is SGHVS and CDR2 is FQNEAQ. Unmatched junction bases numbered 7, after V lost 1 base and J lost 4 bases. In nucleotides, the CDR3 is TGTGCCAGCAGCTTAGGGGTGGACAGGCAGAATCAGCCCCAGCATTTT. The encoded protein is CASSLGVDRQNQPQHF.

The chain uses TRBV19 and TRBJ2-1, with 8 positions matching TRBD2. V trimming: 7 bases; J trimming: 10 bases; junction bases outside the gene matches: 24. The CDR3 sequence is 18 residues long. Germline V gene sequence: CDR1 LNHDA, CDR2 SQIVND (reference sequence). The CDR3 DNA reads TGTGCCAGTACCCCTCGTCCCCTCCTAGCGGGCCTCTTGGGCGAGCAGTTCTTC. Residues: CASTPRPLLAGLLGEQFF. The full variable domain, its missing parts supplied by reference TRBV19 and TRBJ2-1, is DGGITQSPKYLFRKEGQNVTLSCEQNLNHDAMYWYRQDPGQGLRLIYYSQIVNDFQKGDIAEGYSVSREKKESFPLTVTSAQKNPTAFYLCASTPRPLLAGLLGEQFFGPGTRLTVL.

This clonotype was counted many times. The chain is built from TRBV3-1 and TRBJ2-7, with a tentative D call TRBD1 (6 bases). The CDR3 extends over 13 amino acids. Deletions cut 2 bases from V and 3 bases from J, with 8 bases between. The V gene's germline CDR1 is LGHDT and CDR2 YNNKEL (reference sequence). CDR3: CASSQLTGYEQYF. The CDR3 region has the DNA TGTGCCAGCAGCCAATTGACAGGCTACGAGCAGTACTTC.

The DNA of the CDR3 is TGTGCCACCAGTGGTGCCGGGACAGGACATTACGAGCAGTACTTC. Its protein is CATSGAGTGHYEQYF. The chain uses TRBV24-1 and TRBJ2-7; the match to TRBD1 covers 8 bases. Germline assignment: CDR1 KGHDR and CDR2 SFDVKD. With V trimmed by 5 bases and J by 4 bases, 9 bases remained unmatched. The CDR3 extends over 15 amino acids.

This clonotype was counted many times. The chain recombines TRBV27 with TRBJ2-1; 8 bases match TRBD2. The CDR3 sequence is 15 residues long. The V and J ends lost 3 bases and 4 bases, in that order; junction bases with no gene match: 5. Germline CDR1 MNHEY, CDR2 SMNVEV (reference sequence). The CDR3 DNA sequence: TGTGCCAGCAGTTTGCGGGGGGACCTTTACAATGAGCAGTTCTTC. It encodes CASSLRGDLYNEQFF.

The chain recombines TRBV28 with TRBJ2-7; 9 bases fit TRBD1. Trimming took 5 bases from V and 3 from J; bases not matched to a gene: 8. The CDR3 consists of 15 residues. Germline lookup yields CDR1 MDHEN and CDR2 SYDVKM. The CDR3 reads CASSTNDRGGYEQYF. The CDR3 DNA reads TGTGCCAGCAGTACGAACGACAGGGGGGGCTACGAGCAGTACTTC.

The chain links TRBV15 to TRBJ2-7, with TRBD1 matching over 10 bases. CDR1 LNHNV and CDR2 YYDKDF come from the germline V gene (reference sequence). With V trimmed by 7 bases and J by 2 bases, 5 bases remained unmatched. This CDR3 has 14 residues. The CDR3 sequence: CATTRDRGPYEQYF. CDR3 coding DNA: TGTGCCACCACAAGGGACAGGGGTCCCTACGAGCAGTACTTC. Combining the CDR3 with reference TRBV15 and TRBJ2-7 gives the whole variable domain DAMVIQNPRYQVTQFGKPVTLSCSQTLNHNVMYWYQQKSSQAPKLLFHYYDKDFNNEADTPDNFQSRRPNTSFCFLDIRSPGLGDTAMYLCATTRDRGPYEQYFGPGTRLTVT.

This clonotype was seen repeatedly, ten times or more. J is TRBJ1-2 and V is TRBV15, with no clear D. Germline V gene lookup returns CDR1 LNHNV and CDR2 YYDKDF (reference sequence). This CDR3 spans 14 amino acids. V dropped 0 bases and J dropped 4 bases, with 9 bases sitting between them. This chain's CDR3 is CATSRDEGSYGYTF. The CDR3 DNA is TGTGCCACCAGCAGAGATGAGGGATCCTATGGCTACACCTTC.

This clonotype was seen many times. The rearrangement joins TRBV7-6 to TRBJ2-7, with TRBD2 matching 11 bases. The CDR3 is made up of 18 amino acids. Trimming cost V 2 bases and J 4 bases; bases outside gene matches: 13. The germline gives CDR1 SGHVS, CDR2 FNYEAQ. CDR3 coding DNA: TGTGCCAGCAGCTTATTGGGTCTGACTAGCGGGATGATTTACGAGCAGTACTTC. It yields the protein CASSLLGLTSGMIYEQYF.

This clonotype was detected only a few times. The rearrangement links TRBV9 to TRBJ1-2, with D perhaps matching TRBD1 (5 bases). V lost 3 bases and J 4 bases, leaving 10 bases between the germline ends. Germline V gene lookup returns CDR1 SGDLS and CDR2 YYNGEE. The CDR3 has 13 amino acids. CDR3 protein: CASSGGSGYGYTF. In DNA form, the CDR3 reads TGTGCCAGCAGCGGGGGCTCTGGCTATGGCTACACCTTC.

For this clonotype: A much larger clonotype is one base distant, so this may be a read error. The chain carries TRBV5-1 and TRBJ2-1; perhaps D is TRBD1 or TRBD2 (5 bases each). Germline V gives CDR1 SGHRS, CDR2 YFSETQ. Trimming pared 2 bases from V and 13 bases from J, leaving 13 bases between. The CDR3 sequence is 12 residues long. The CDR3 spells CASSFGDQAQFF. CDR3 in DNA: TGCGCCAGCAGCTTCGGGGACCAGGCCCAGTTCTTC.

This clonotype showed up many times. CDR3 sequence reads: CSARDLRVTSAEAFF. The CDR3 coding sequence is TGCAGTGCTAGAGATTTAAGGGTTACTTCTGCTGAAGCTTTCTTT. The V and J genes are TRBV20-1 and TRBJ1-1; D is ambiguous. Trimming pared 0 bases from V and 6 bases from J, leaving 17 bases between. In germline, CDR1 is DFQATT, CDR2 SNEGSKA (reference sequence). This CDR3 region has 15 residues.

The sample holds a few counts of this clonotype. The J gene is TRBJ1-4, the V gene TRBV7-9; tentative D call: TRBD1 (6 bases). This CDR3 has 15 residues. CDR1 and CDR2 (germline): SEHNR, FQNEAQ (reference sequence). Trimming stripped 5 bases from V and 5 bases from J, with 15 bases between. The CDR3 loop reads CASSLREQGNEKLFF. The CDR3 DNA reads TGTGCCAGCAGCCTTAGGGAACAGGGAAATGAAAAACTGTTTTTT.

This clonotype appeared many times. The genes are TRBV2 and TRBJ2-1; possible D gene TRBD2, 6 bases. V was trimmed by 3 bases and J by 7 bases, leaving 16 bases between them. The CDR3 totals 15 residues. Germline CDR1 SNHLY, CDR2 FYNNEI. The CDR3 bases are TGTGCCAGCAGTGAGGAGGGGCCTAGCCGGAATGAGCAGTTCTTC. This sequence encodes CASSEEGPSRNEQFF.

This clonotype was detected many times. This sequence joins TRBV6-1 and TRBJ1-2; D gene unclear. V lost 7 bases and J lost 2, with 11 bases in between. In germline, CDR1 is MNHNS, CDR2 SASEGT. This CDR3 has 13 residues. CDR3 bases: TGTGCCAGCACCTCGTTCACCAACTATGGCTACACCTTC. It translates to CASTSFTNYGYTF.

With regard to this clonotype: Lacking the conserved final phenylalanine or tryptophan, this CDR3 likely reflects a read error. The chain joins TRBV6-2 or TRBV6-3 to TRBJ1-1; TRBD1 might be the D (6 bases). V lost 5 bases and J lost 0, with 13 bases in between. CDR3 length equals 15 residues. Looked up from germline, CDR1 is MNHEY and CDR2 is SVGEGT. CDR3 in DNA: TGTGCCAGCAGTAATCAGGGGACAATGAACACTGAAGCTTTCCTT. Translating gives CASSNQGTMNTEAFL.

This clonotype was recorded many times. This chain connects TRBV29-1 to TRBJ2-2; D remains unclear. Germline CDR1 SQVTM, CDR2 ANQGSEA. The germline V and J ends were trimmed by 5 bases and 8 bases, with 9 bases remaining between them. The CDR3 spans 11 residues. Here the CDR3 DNA reads TGCAGCGTTCGCGTAACTGGGGAGCTGTTTTTT. Translated: CSVRVTGELFF.

This clonotype came up a few times. The chain carries TRBV7-2 and TRBJ1-2, with 7 bases matching TRBD1. From germline, CDR1 is SGHTA and CDR2 FQGNSA. The CDR3 has 13 residues. The ends lost 5 bases at V and 2 bases at J; junction bases unmatched: 2. The CDR3 bases are TGTGCCAGCAGCATGGGACAGAACTATGGCTACACCTTC. This sequence encodes CASSMGQNYGYTF.

This clonotype was picked up a small number of times. J is TRBJ2-2 and V is TRBV30, with D uncertain. The CDR3 contains 14 residues. The V end was cut by 0 bases, the J end by 7 bases, with 12 bases between. The V gene's germline CDR1 is GTSNPN and CDR2 SVGIG (reference sequence). The CDR3 sequence: CAWSVGQLSGELFF. DNA for the CDR3: TGTGCCTGGAGTGTAGGCCAGCTTAGCGGGGAGCTGTTTTTT.

There are many counts of this clonotype. The genes are TRBV6-1 and TRBJ1-5; D is undetermined. With 5 bases removed from V and 0 bases from J, the gap between germline ends came to 5 bases. The CDR3 length is 13 residues. Germline V gene sequence: CDR1 MNHNS, CDR2 SASEGT. The CDR3 coding sequence is TGTGCCAGCAGTTATACTAGCAATCAGCCCCAGCATTTT. Amino acids: CASSYTSNQPQHF.

As for this clonotype: Germline and junction disagree at one end, which may indicate a read error. The V call is TRBV5-5, the J call TRBJ1-5, with D hard to call. The CDR3 runs 15 residues. CDR1 SGHKS and CDR2 YYEKEE come from the germline V gene (reference sequence). The CDR3 here is CASSLVQNSNQPRHF. DNA of the CDR3: TGTGCCAGCAGCTTGGTTCAGAATAGCAATCAGCCCCGGCATTTT. The full variable domain, completed using reference TRBV5-5 and TRBJ1-5, is DAGVTQSPTHLIKTRGQQVTLRCSPISGHKSVSWYQQVLGQGPQFIFQYYEKEERGRGNFPDRFSARQFPNYSSELNVNALLLGDSALYLCASSLVQNSNQPRHFGDGTRLSIL.

The sample holds many counts of this clonotype. The J gene is TRBJ2-3, the V gene TRBV2, with no clear D. Germline V gives CDR1 SNHLY, CDR2 FYNNEI. The CDR3 extends over 15 amino acids. V lost 3 bases, J lost 4 bases, and 14 bases lay in between. CDR3 residues: CASSDPALGSDTQYF. The CDR3 DNA follows: TGTGCCAGCAGTGATCCAGCCTTGGGATCAGATACGCAGTATTTT. The complete variable domain, with remaining parts taken from reference TRBV2 and TRBJ2-3, reads EPEVTQTPSHQVTQMGQEVILRCVPISNHLYFYWYRQILGQKVEFLVSFYNNEISEKSEIFDDQFSVERPDGSNFTLKIRSTKLEDSAMYFCASSDPALGSDTQYFGPGTRLTVL.

This clonotype was seen at least ten times. The chain uses TRBV11-2 and TRBJ1-4, with D perhaps TRBD1 (5 bases). V was trimmed by 6 bases and J by 7 bases, leaving 15 bases between them. Germline loops: CDR1 SGHAT, CDR2 FQNNGV. The CDR3 spans 14 residues. The CDR3 bases are TGTGCCAGCAGTCGTCAGGGCGTCGGTGAAAAACTGTTTTTT. Translated: CASSRQGVGEKLFF. The complete variable domain, with remaining parts taken from reference TRBV11-2 and TRBJ1-4, reads EAGVAQSPRYKIIEKRQSVAFWCNPISGHATLYWYQQILGQGPKLLIQFQNNGVVDDSQLPKDRFSAERLKGVDSTLKIQPAKLEDSAVYLCASSRQGVGEKLFFGSGTQLSVL.

This clonotype was recorded many times. This chain joins TRBV9 and TRBJ1-1; no clear D. The CDR3 spans 13 residues. The ends were cut back, 2 bases at V and 3 bases at J, with 8 bases in the middle. CDR1 and CDR2 from the germline V gene are SGDLS and YYNGEE. CDR3 protein: CASSVAGDTEAFF. Here the CDR3 DNA reads TGTGCCAGCAGCGTGGCAGGAGACACTGAAGCTTTCTTT.

The V and J genes are TRBV9 and TRBJ1-2; 12 bases map to TRBD1. The trim removed 2 bases at V and 4 bases at J, leaving 6 bases unmatched. CDR1 is SGDLS, CDR2 YYNGEE, per germline. The CDR3 totals 16 residues. The CDR3 loop reads CASSVGQGALSYGYTF. DNA for the CDR3: TGTGCCAGCAGCGTGGGACAGGGGGCTCTCTCCTATGGCTACACCTTC.

This clonotype occurred a few times. V and J are TRBV9 and TRBJ2-3; 8 positions match TRBD2. The trim removed 5 bases at V and 4 bases at J, leaving 6 bases unmatched. This CDR3 contains 14 residues. Looked up from germline, CDR1 is SGDLS and CDR2 is YYNGEE. CDR3 protein: CASSRGLASDTQYF. The CDR3 DNA reads as TGTGCCAGCAGTAGAGGACTAGCCTCAGATACGCAGTATTTT.

This clonotype is a singleton in its sample. The V call is TRBV20-1, the J call TRBJ1-5; 7 bases line up with TRBD1. Germline V gene sequence: CDR1 DFQATT, CDR2 SNEGSKA (reference sequence). The V gene end was trimmed by 4 bases and the J gene end by 2 bases; junction bases not matched to a gene: 11. This CDR3 has 16 residues. The CDR3 protein is CSAKALITGGNQPQHF. The CDR3 nucleotides read TGCAGTGCTAAAGCCCTTATAACAGGGGGCAATCAGCCCCAGCATTTT.